The 20 T cell receptor beta chains given below trace back to one sample, sequenced in a study of beta chain features in type 1 diabetes. Notes on the study in general: There was a moderate but significant shortening of TCRB CDR3s in all four CD4+ subsets of Type 1 diabetes patients.

The authors reverse transcribed all of the isolated RNA, so sequencing captured expressed TCRB transcripts. Repertoires were generated with immunoSEQ multiplex PCR, while TCRdb's copy carries only in-frame clones and drops some. The sample carries about 23,000 clones, around 57% recorded once. For these TCRs, the target antigens are not known. Source material: stem cell memory CD4+ T cells from blood. These receptors came from a man younger than 35 with type 1 diabetes.

The chain uses TRBV6-5 and TRBJ1-3; D unresolved. The CDR3 spans 15 residues. V shed 2 bases and J shed 0 bases, with 8 bases lying between them. The germline CDR1 and CDR2 sequences are MNHEY and SVGAGI. CDR3 region: CASSYGMISGNTIYF. In nucleotides, the CDR3 is TGTGCCAGCAGTTACGGCATGATCTCTGGAAACACCATATATTTT.

The chain couples TRBV6-5 to TRBJ2-5, with D tentatively TRBD1 (6 bases). V was shortened by 6 bases and J by 4 bases, with 12 bases between the two germline ends. Looked up from germline, CDR1 is MNHEY and CDR2 is SVGAGI. CDR3 length: 13 amino acids. DNA of the CDR3: TGTGCCAGCAGCCGGACAGTCCTAGAGACCCAGTACTTC. Protein product: CASSRTVLETQYF.

The chain joins TRBV6-5 to TRBJ1-6, with D possibly TRBD1 on 5 matching bases. Trimming pared 4 bases from V and 7 bases from J, leaving 11 bases between. This CDR3 is 14 amino acids long. Germline V gene lookup returns CDR1 MNHEY and CDR2 SVGAGI. CDR3 loop: CASSLAGSNSPLHF. In DNA, the CDR3 is TGTGCCAGCAGTTTGGCAGGGTCCAATTCACCCCTCCACTTT.

This clone was seen a few times. The chain uses TRBV6-5 and TRBJ2-5; D gene unclear. CDR1 MNHEY and CDR2 SVGAGI come from the germline V gene. V gave up 2 bases and J gave up 5 bases, with 9 bases separating them. The CDR3 has 13 residues. The chain's CDR3 is CASSYGRSETQYF. In DNA, the CDR3 is TGTGCCAGCAGTTACGGCAGGTCGGAGACCCAGTACTTC.

The CDR3 spells CASSFLTGTSGANVLTF. In DNA, the CDR3 is TGTGCCAGCAGCTTTCTGACAGGGACAAGTGGGGCCAACGTCCTGACTTTC. This chain connects TRBV7-2 to TRBJ2-6; 7 nucleotides agree with TRBD1. There are 17 residues in the CDR3. CDR1 is SGHTA, CDR2 FQGNSA, per germline. V shed 3 bases and J 3 bases; nucleotides not matched to a gene: 8.

This rearrangement joins TRBV10-3 to TRBJ1-5; D unclear. Germline V gives CDR1 ENHRY, CDR2 SYGVKD. The CDR3 runs to 13 residues. The ends were cut back, 6 bases at V and 5 bases at J, with 11 bases in the middle. The CDR3 coding sequence is TGTGCCATCAGCGACGGGCGGGATCAGCCCCAGCATTTT. It codes for CAISDGRDQPQHF.

This clone was counted between two and nine times. The chain employs TRBV6-5 and TRBJ2-7; 8 positions match TRBD1. After removal of 2 bases from V and 4 bases from J, the junction contained 4 bases not matched to a gene. CDR1 and CDR2 from the germline V gene are MNHEY and SVGAGI. This CDR3 has 14 residues. The CDR3 DNA is TGTGCCAGCAGTTACCGACAGGGGCGGTACGAGCAGTACTTC. Its protein product is CASSYRQGRYEQYF.

The chain carries TRBV10-3 and TRBJ1-1, with unresolved D. The CDR3 contains 14 residues. V was pared by 3 bases and J by 0 bases, with 8 bases between. Germline assignment: CDR1 ENHRY and CDR2 SYGVKD. CDR3 DNA: TGTGCCATCAGTGAAAACGGAGTGAACACTGAAGCTTTCTTT. Its translation: CAISENGVNTEAFF.

This clone has more than one count but fewer than ten. The CDR3 DNA reads TGCAGCGTTGAGGGGCTAGCGGGGACTTACAATGAGCAGTTCTTC. Translating gives CSVEGLAGTYNEQFF. The rearrangement uses TRBV29-1 and TRBJ2-1, with 9 bases that match TRBD2. From germline, CDR1 is SQVTM and CDR2 ANQGSEA. J gave up 4 bases and V 3 bases, and 7 bases lay outside the gene matches. This CDR3 has 15 amino acids.

The V gene is TRBV21-1, the J gene TRBJ2-1; the D segment call TRBD2 is taken from the table without a DNA check. TRBV21-1 is reported as a pseudogene. The CDR3 sequence is 20 residues long. The CDR3 DNA sequence: TGTGCCAGCAGCAAAACGGAGCTAGCGGGATTAGATAGGGAACCCAATGAGCAGTTCTTC. Amino acid sequence: CASSKTELAGLDREPNEQFF.

The chain employs TRBV5-1 and TRBJ1-5, with a possible D match to TRBD1 (5 bases). Germline V gene lookup returns CDR1 SGHRS and CDR2 YFSETQ. V was shortened by 5 bases and J by 1 base, with 16 bases between the two germline ends. The CDR3 is 16 residues long. The CDR3 nucleotides read TGCGCCAGCAGTTTGAGGGGCCCCGGAAGCAATCAGCCCCAGCATTTT. As protein: CASSLRGPGSNQPQHF.

This clone was counted a few times. The V gene is TRBV5-6, the J gene TRBJ1-2; 12 nucleotides agree with TRBD1. Trimming removed 3 bases from V and 4 bases from J; junction bases left unmatched: 16. Per germline, CDR1 SGHDT and CDR2 YYEEEE. This CDR3 comprises 19 residues. This chain's CDR3 is CASSWGVGTGGAETYGYTF. The CDR3 nucleotides are TGTGCCAGCAGCTGGGGGGTGGGGACAGGGGGCGCGGAGACCTATGGCTACACCTTC.

The chain is built from TRBV13 and TRBJ2-3; tentatively, D is TRBD2 (6 bases). Germline CDR1 PRHDT, CDR2 FYEKMQ (reference sequence). This CDR3 region has 17 residues. V lost 5 bases and J lost 2, with 20 bases in between. The DNA for the CDR3 is TGTGCCAGCAGCGTACCGGGACTCTCGACCTTCACAGATACGCAGTATTTT. It translates to CASSVPGLSTFTDTQYF.

This chain uses TRBV15 with TRBJ2-4, with no clear D. CDR1 LNHNV and CDR2 YYDKDF come from the germline V gene (reference sequence). V lost 0 bases and J lost 9, with 9 bases in between. The CDR3 loop spans 13 amino acids. CDR3 in amino acids: CATSREQAGIQYF. The CDR3, as DNA: TGTGCCACCAGCAGAGAGCAGGCCGGCATTCAGTACTTC.

The rearrangement joins TRBV11-2 to TRBJ1-6; D is perhaps TRBD1 (6 bases). Germline V gene data show CDR1 as SGHAT and CDR2 as FQNNGV. The CDR3 covers 15 residues. V dropped 6 bases and J dropped 4 bases, with 13 bases sitting between them. CDR3 amino acids: CASSLGAGYNSPLHF. The CDR3 DNA follows: TGTGCCAGCAGTCTGGGGGCAGGATATAATTCACCCCTCCACTTT.

This chain joins TRBV27 and TRBJ2-5; 7 bases are shared with TRBD1. Germline-derived CDR1 and CDR2 are MNHEY and SMNVEV (reference sequence). This CDR3 is 12 amino acids long. The V and J ends lost 8 bases and 7 bases, in that order; junction bases with no gene match: 7. The DNA of the CDR3 is TGTGCCAGCCGGACAGGACCCGGGACCCAGTACTTC. As protein: CASRTGPGTQYF.

The chain uses TRBV30 and TRBJ1-2, with a tentative D call TRBD1 (5 bases). The CDR3 sequence is 12 residues long. Germline-derived CDR1 and CDR2 are GTSNPN and SVGIG (reference sequence). V shed 8 bases and J shed 5 bases, with 15 bases lying between them. The CDR3 is CAGTGQLYGYTF. CDR3 nucleotides: TGTGCCGGAACAGGCCAGTTGTATGGCTACACCTTC.

This rearrangement joins TRBV7-9 to TRBJ2-5; D might be TRBD1 (6 bases). Germline CDR1 reads SEHNR; CDR2 reads FQNEAQ (reference sequence). CDR3 length: 15 residues. Trimming removed 5 bases at V and 2 bases at J, with 15 bases between. CDR3 residues: CASSRGGGIQETQYF. The CDR3 DNA is TGTGCCAGCAGCCGAGGGGGTGGTATTCAAGAGACCCAGTACTTC.

The chain combines TRBV6-5 with TRBJ2-7, with TRBD2 matching over 11 bases. V dropped 0 bases and J dropped 6; count of bases not matched to a gene: 7. In germline, CDR1 is MNHEY, CDR2 SVGAGI. The CDR3 is 16 amino acids. CDR3 in amino acids: CASSYSLAGGLGEQYF. In DNA, the CDR3 is TGTGCCAGCAGTTACTCCTTAGCGGGAGGGCTCGGCGAGCAGTACTTC.

V gene TRBV11-2 combines with J gene TRBJ2-1; weak D call: TRBD1 (6 bases). The CDR3 covers 15 residues. V gave up 0 bases and J gave up 4 bases, with 10 bases separating them. CDR1 SGHAT and CDR2 FQNNGV come from the germline V gene. This chain's CDR3 is CASSLDRTDYNEQFF. The CDR3 DNA follows: TGTGCCAGCAGCTTAGATAGGACAGATTACAATGAGCAGTTCTTC.